The clone carrying this T cell receptor beta chain was counted between two and nine times. Its specificity is not known. These data come from a study of T cell repertoires in cytomegalovirus infection. Study-wide findings and caveats: In two of eight donors, the top clonotype was HLA-C-restricted CMV-specific. Accumulated public TCR beta family frequency recognized individuals carrying CMV together with the relevant HLA.

TCRdb reanalysed the reads using MiXCR and keeps one entry per CDR3 protein. The data hold about 920,000 distinct CDR3 sequences, with about a third observed a single time. Trimming pared 2 bases from V and 3 bases from J, leaving 8 bases between. The CDR3 has 13 amino acids. Germline CDR1 is ENHRY and CDR2 is SYGVKD. This sequence was found in a human donor in good health (CMV status not recorded). Some clones in this sample may be carry-over from other donors' samples. The chain carries TRBV10-3 and TRBJ2-7, with D uncertain. Sequencing used cultured CD8+ T cells from PBMCs, obtained from culture after CMV antigen stimulation. The CDR3 DNA follows: TGTGCCATCAGTGAGCCTCCCCACTACGAGCAGTACTTC. Its protein is CAISEPPHYEQYF.